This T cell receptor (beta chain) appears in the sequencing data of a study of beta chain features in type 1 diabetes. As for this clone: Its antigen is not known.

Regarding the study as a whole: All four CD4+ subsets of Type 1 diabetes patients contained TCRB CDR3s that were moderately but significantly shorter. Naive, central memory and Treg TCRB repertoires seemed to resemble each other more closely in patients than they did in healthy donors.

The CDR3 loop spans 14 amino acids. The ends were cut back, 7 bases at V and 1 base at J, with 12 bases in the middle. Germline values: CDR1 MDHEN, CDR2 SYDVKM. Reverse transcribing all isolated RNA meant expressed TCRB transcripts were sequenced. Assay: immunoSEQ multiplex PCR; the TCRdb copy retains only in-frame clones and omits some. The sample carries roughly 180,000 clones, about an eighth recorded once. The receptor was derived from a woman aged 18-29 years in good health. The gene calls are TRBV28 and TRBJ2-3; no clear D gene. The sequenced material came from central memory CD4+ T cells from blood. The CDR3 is CASMGRLGTDTQYF. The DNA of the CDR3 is TGTGCCAGCATGGGCCGGCTCGGCACAGATACGCAGTATTTT. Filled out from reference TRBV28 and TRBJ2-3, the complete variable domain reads DVKVTQSSRYLVKRTGEKVFLECVQDMDHENMFWYRQDPGLGLRLIYFSYDVKMKEKGDIPEGYSVSREKKERFSLILESASTNQTSMYLCASMGRLGTDTQYFGPGTRLTVL.